The 2 T cell receptor beta chains below come from one sample, sequenced in a study of shared clonotypes between healthy human individuals. Here immunoSEQ multiplex PCR was the method, and the copy in TCRdb shows in-frame clones only, minus some. The sample includes hundreds of thousands of clones, 60% to 75% of them seen just once. The specimen sequenced was memory CD4+ T cells sorted from blood. Sample subset: CD45RA-negative fraction. These receptors originate from a woman younger than 45 in good health.

This clone was counted a few times. This chain links TRBV5-4 with TRBJ2-7, with D possibly TRBD1 on 6 matching bases. V gave up 4 bases and J gave up 6 bases, with 17 bases separating them. There are 14 residues in the CDR3. Germline values: CDR1 SGHNT, CDR2 YYREEE (reference sequence). The CDR3 protein is CASSKNTGYGEQYF. CDR3 in DNA: TGTGCCAGCAGCAAAAATACAGGGTACGGCGAGCAGTACTTC.

The CDR3 DNA reads as TGTGCCAGCAGTTTATCGGGAGCCGGCACTGAAGCTTTCTTT. Encoded protein: CASSLSGAGTEAFF. The rearrangement joins TRBV27 to TRBJ1-1; D unresolved. CDR1 MNHEY and CDR2 SMNVEV come from the germline V gene (reference sequence). The germline V and J ends were trimmed by 0 bases and 4 bases, with 9 bases remaining between them. This CDR3 spans 14 amino acids.